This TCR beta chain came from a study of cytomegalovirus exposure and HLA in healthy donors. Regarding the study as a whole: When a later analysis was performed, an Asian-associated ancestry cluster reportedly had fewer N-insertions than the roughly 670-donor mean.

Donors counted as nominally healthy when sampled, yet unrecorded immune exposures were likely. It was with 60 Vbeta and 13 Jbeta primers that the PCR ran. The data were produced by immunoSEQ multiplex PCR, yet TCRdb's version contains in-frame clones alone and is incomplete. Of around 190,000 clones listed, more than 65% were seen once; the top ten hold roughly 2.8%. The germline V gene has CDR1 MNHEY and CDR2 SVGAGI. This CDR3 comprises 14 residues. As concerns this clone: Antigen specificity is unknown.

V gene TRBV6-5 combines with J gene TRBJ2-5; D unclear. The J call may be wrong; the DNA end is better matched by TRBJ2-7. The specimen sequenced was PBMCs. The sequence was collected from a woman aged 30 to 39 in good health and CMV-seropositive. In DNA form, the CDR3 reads TGTGCCAGCAGTTATAGCCTCAATTCCTACGAGCAGTACTTC. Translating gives CASSYSLNSYEQYF.